Here is one TCR beta chain with its context. This CDR3 has 16 residues. Germline V gene sequence: CDR1 SEHNR, CDR2 FQNEAQ (reference sequence). Trimming at V came to 4 bases and at J to 2 bases, leaving 7 bases not matched to a gene. This sample was included in a study of blood T cell repertoires in COVID-19. Clones were read by immunoSEQ multiplex PCR, and TCRdb kept only the in-frame ones, dropping some. The sample records around 170,000 clones, about 86% being singletons. The TCR was taken from a man aged 30 to 45 with active or convalescent COVID-19. The source material was peripheral blood. The chain joins TRBV7-9 to TRBJ1-2; 10 bases line up with TRBD1. The CDR3 loop is CASSSGTGASNYGYTF. In DNA form, the CDR3 reads TGTGCCAGCAGCTCGGGGACAGGGGCTTCAAACTATGGCTACACCTTC.